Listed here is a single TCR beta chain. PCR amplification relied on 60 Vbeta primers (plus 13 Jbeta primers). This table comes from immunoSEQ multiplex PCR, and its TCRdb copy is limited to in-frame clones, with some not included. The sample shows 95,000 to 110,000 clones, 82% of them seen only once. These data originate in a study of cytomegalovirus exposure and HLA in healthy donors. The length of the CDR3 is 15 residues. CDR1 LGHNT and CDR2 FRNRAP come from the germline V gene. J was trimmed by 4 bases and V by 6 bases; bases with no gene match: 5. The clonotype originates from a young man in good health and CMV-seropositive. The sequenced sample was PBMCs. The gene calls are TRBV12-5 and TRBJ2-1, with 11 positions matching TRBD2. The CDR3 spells CASGASSGGYNEQFF. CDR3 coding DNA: TGTGCTAGTGGCGCATCTAGCGGGGGGTACAATGAGCAGTTCTTC.